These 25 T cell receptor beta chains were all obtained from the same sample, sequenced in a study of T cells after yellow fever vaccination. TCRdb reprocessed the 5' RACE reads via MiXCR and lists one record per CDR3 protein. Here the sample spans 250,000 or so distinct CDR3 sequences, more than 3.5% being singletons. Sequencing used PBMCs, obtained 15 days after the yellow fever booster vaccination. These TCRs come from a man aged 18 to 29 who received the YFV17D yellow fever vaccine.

The CDR3, as DNA: TGCAGTGCTAGAGATCGAGCGGACAGAGCTAACTATGGCTACACCTTC. Encoded protein: CSARDRADRANYGYTF. The chain joins TRBV20-1 to TRBJ1-2; weak D call: TRBD1 (6 bases). CDR3 size: 16 residues. Germline V gives CDR1 DFQATT, CDR2 SNEGSKA (reference sequence). Deletions cut 0 bases from V and 0 bases from J, with 14 bases between.

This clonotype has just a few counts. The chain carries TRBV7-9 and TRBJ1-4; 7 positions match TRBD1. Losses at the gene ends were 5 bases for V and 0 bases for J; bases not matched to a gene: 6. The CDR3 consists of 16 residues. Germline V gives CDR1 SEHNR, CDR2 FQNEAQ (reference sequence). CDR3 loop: CASSKRQGTTNEKLFF. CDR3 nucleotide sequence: TGTGCCAGCAGCAAACGACAGGGCACAACTAATGAAAAACTGTTTTTT. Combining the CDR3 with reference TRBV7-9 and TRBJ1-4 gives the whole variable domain DTGVSQNPRHKITKRGQNVTFRCDPISEHNRLYWYRQTLGQGPEFLTYFQNEAQLEKSRLLSDRFSAERPKGSFSTLEIQRTEQGDSAMYLCASSKRQGTTNEKLFFGSGTQLSVL.

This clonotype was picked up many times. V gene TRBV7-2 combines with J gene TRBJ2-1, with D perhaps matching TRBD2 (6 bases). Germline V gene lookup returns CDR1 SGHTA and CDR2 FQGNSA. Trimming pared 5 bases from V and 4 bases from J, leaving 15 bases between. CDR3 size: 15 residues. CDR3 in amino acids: CASSRDFSPYNEQFF. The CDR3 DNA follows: TGTGCCAGCAGCCGGGACTTCTCGCCTTACAATGAGCAGTTCTTC.

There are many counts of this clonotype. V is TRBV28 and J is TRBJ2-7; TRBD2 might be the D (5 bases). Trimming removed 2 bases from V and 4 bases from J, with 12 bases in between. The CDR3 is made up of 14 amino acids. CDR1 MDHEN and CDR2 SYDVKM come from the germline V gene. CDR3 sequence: CASSLRSSEYEQYV. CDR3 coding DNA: TGTGCCAGCAGTTTAAGGAGTAGCGAATACGAGCAGTACGTC.

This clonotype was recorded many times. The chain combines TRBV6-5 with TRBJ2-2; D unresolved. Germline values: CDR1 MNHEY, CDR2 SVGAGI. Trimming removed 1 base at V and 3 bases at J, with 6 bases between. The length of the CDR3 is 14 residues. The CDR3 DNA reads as TGTGCCAGCAGTTACTACCCCGACACCGGGGAGCTGTTTTTT. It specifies CASSYYPDTGELFF.

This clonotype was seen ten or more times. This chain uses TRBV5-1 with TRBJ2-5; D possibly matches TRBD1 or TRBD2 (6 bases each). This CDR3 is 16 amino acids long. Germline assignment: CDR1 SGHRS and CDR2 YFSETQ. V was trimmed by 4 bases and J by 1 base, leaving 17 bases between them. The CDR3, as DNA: TGCGCCAGCAGCAGATACGGGGGCGAAACCCAAGAGACCCAGTACTTC. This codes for CASSRYGGETQETQYF.

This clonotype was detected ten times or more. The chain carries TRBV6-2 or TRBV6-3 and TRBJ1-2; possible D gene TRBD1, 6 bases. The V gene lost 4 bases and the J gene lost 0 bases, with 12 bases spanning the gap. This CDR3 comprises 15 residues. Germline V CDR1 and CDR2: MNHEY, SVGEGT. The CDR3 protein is CASSSWTASNYGYTF. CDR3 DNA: TGTGCCAGCAGTTCCTGGACAGCTTCTAACTATGGCTACACCTTC.

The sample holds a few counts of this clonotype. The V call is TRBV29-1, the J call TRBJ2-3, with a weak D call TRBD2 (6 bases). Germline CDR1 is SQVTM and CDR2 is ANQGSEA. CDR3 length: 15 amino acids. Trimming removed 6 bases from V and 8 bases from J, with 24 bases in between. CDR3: CSVPVGPSEEGTQYF. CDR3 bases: TGCAGCGTCCCGGTTGGCCCTAGCGAGGAGGGTACGCAGTATTTT.

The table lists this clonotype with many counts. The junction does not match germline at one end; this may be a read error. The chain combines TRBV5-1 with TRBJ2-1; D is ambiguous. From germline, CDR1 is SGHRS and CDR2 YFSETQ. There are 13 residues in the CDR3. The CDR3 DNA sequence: TGCGCCAGCAGCCCCCTCTCCCACAATGAGCAGTTCTTC. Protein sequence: CASSPLSHNEQFF.

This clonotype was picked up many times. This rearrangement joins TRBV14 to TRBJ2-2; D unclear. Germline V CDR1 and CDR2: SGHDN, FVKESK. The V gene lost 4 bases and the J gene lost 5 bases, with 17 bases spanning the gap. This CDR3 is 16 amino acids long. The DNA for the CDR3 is TGTGCCAGCAGCCTAAACTCCGGCCGTTTTACCGGGGAGCTGTTTTTT. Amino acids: CASSLNSGRFTGELFF.

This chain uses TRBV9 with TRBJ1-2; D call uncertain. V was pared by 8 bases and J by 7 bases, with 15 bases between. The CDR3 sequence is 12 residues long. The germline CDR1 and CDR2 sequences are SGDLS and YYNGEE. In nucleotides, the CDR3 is TGTGCCAGTACAAGGGTTTCGGGTGGCTACACCTTC. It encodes CASTRVSGGYTF. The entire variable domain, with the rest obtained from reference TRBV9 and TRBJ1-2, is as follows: DSGVTQTPKHLITATGQRVTLRCSPRSGDLSVYWYQQSLDQGLQFLIQYYNGEERAKGNILERFSAQQFPDLHSELNLSSLELGDSALYFCASTRVSGGYTFGSGTRLTVV.

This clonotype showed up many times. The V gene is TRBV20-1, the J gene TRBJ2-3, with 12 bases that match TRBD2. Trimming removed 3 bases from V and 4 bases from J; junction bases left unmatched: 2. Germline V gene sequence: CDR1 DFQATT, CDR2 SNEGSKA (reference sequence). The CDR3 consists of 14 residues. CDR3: CSARTSGGADTQYF. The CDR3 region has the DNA TGCAGTGCTAGGACTAGCGGGGGCGCAGATACGCAGTATTTT.

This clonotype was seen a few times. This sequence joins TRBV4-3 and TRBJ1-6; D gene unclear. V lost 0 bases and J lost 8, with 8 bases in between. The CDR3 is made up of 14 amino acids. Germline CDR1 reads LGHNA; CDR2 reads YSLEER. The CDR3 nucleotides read TGCGCCAGCAGCCAAGAGGCGATGGATTCACCCCTCCACTTT. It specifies CASSQEAMDSPLHF.

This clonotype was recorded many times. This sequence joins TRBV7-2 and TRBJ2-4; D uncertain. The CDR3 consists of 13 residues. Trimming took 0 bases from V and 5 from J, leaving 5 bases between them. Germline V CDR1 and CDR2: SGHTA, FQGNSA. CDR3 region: CASSLAGENIQYF. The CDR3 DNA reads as TGTGCCAGCAGCTTAGCCGGAGAAAACATTCAGTACTTC.

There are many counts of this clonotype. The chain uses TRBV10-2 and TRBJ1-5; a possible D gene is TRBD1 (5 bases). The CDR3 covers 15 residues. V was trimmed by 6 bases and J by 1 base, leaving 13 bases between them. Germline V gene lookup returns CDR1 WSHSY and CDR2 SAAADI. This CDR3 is CASRTDGGSNQPQHF. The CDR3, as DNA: TGCGCCAGCAGGACCGACGGGGGGAGCAATCAGCCCCAGCATTTT.

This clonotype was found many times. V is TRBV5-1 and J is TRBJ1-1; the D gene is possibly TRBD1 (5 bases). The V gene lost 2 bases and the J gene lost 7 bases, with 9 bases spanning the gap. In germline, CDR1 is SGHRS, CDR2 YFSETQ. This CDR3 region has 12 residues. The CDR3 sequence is CASSFGGGEAFF. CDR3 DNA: TGCGCCAGCAGCTTCGGGGGAGGTGAAGCTTTCTTT.

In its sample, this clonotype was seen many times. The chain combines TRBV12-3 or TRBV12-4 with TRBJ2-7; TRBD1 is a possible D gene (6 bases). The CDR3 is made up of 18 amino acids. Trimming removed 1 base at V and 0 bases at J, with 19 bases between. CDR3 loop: CASSLVTGESHFSYEQYF. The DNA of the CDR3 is TGTGCCAGCAGTTTAGTGACAGGAGAATCACATTTCTCCTACGAGCAGTACTTC.

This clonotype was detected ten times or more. The CDR3 DNA follows: TGTGCCAGCAGCGTCGGAACTAGCGGGGGGATCCAGGAGCAGTTCTTC. It translates to CASSVGTSGGIQEQFF. V usage is TRBV7-6 and J usage is TRBJ2-1, with 12 bases aligning to TRBD2. V trimming: 5 bases; J trimming: 10 bases; junction bases outside the gene matches: 12. Per the germline V gene, CDR1 is SGHVS and CDR2 is FNYEAQ. CDR3 length: 16 residues.

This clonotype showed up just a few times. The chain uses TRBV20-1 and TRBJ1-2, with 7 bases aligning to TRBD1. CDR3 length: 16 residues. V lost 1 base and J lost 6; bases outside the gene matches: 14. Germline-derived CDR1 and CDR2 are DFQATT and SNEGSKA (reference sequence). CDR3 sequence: CSARGGRGGAFHGYTF. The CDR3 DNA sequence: TGCAGTGCTAGAGGGGGAAGAGGGGGCGCGTTTCATGGCTACACCTTC.

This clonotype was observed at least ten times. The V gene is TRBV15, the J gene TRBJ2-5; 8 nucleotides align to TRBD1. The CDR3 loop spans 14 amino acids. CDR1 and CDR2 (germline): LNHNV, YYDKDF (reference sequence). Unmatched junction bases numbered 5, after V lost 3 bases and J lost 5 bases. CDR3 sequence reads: CATSSQGADETQYF. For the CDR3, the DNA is TGTGCCACCAGCAGCCAGGGGGCCGATGAGACCCAGTACTTC.

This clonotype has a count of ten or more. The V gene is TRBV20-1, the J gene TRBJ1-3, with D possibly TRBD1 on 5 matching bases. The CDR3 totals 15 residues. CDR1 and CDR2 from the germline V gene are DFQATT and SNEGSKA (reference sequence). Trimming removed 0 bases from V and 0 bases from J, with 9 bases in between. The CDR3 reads CSARDGGSSGNTIYF. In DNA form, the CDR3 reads TGCAGTGCTAGAGATGGGGGGAGCTCTGGAAACACCATATATTTT.

Here the CDR3 DNA reads TGTGCCAGCAGCTTATACGCGCTGCTCGATAGTGGGGCCAACGTCCTGACTTTC. Residues: CASSLYALLDSGANVLTF. V is TRBV13 and J is TRBJ2-6; D gene uncertain. The germline gives CDR1 PRHDT, CDR2 FYEKMQ (reference sequence). Between the trimmed V and J ends, which lost 2 bases and 3 bases, there was a span of 17 bases. The CDR3 has 18 residues.

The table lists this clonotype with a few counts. This chain's CDR3 is CASTPLAAGYSNQPQHF. CDR3 nucleotide sequence: TGTGCCAGTACCCCTTTGGCCGCCGGCTATAGCAATCAGCCCCAGCATTTT. This rearrangement joins TRBV19 to TRBJ1-5, with no clear D. There are 17 residues in the CDR3. The V gene lost 7 bases and the J gene lost 0 bases, with 19 bases spanning the gap. Looked up from germline, CDR1 is LNHDA and CDR2 is SQIVND (reference sequence).

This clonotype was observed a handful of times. The CDR3 loop is CASSLISSGGNTDTQYF. The CDR3 DNA is TGTGCCAGCAGCTTAATTTCTAGCGGGGGGAACACAGATACGCAGTATTTT. This chain links TRBV7-3 with TRBJ2-3; 11 bases are shared with TRBD2. The V and J ends lost 1 base and 2 bases, in that order; junction bases with no gene match: 5. The CDR3 loop spans 17 amino acids. CDR1 and CDR2 (germline): SGHTA, FQGTGA.

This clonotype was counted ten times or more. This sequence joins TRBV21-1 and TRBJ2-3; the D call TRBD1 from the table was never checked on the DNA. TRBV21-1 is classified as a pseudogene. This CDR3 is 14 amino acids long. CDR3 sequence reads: CASGRRGPVDTQYF. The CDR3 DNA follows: TGTGCCAGCGGTCGCAGGGGGCCGGTGGATACGCAGTATTTT.